This is a list of T cell receptor beta chains from one sample in a study of T cells in Graves' hyperthyroidism and ophthalmopathy. TCRdb re-analysed the multiplex PCR reads in MiXCR, keeping a single row per CDR3 protein. The top ten hold about 8.9% of the sample, which has about 840,000 distinct CDR3 sequences, roughly 40% seen once. Sequencing input: blood. All receptors come from a man aged 18 to 35 with Graves' hyperthyroidism. Each CDR3 is given with its conserved first and last residue. The D gene is left open where the match is weak. Clone sizes are given selectively: once, few, many, or a class where the clone is expanded.

CDR3 protein	CDR3 DNA	V gene	J gene	D gene	clone size
CATGVGGRTGELFF	TGTGCCACCGGAGTAGGGGGCCGTACCGGGGAGCTGTTTTTT	TRBV15	TRBJ2-2	TRBD1	few
CASSPAPLETQYF	TGTGCCAGTAGTCCCGCCCCTTTAGAGACCCAGTACTTC	TRBV19	TRBJ2-5	.	few
CASSLWSAGSYEQYF	TGTGCCAGCAGTTTATGGTCCGCTGGCTCCTACGAGCAGTACTTC	TRBV28	TRBJ2-7	.	.
CASSPSGGHYSNQPQHF	TGTGCCAGCAGTCCCTCAGGGGGCCACTATAGCAATCAGCCCCAGCATTTT	TRBV10-3	TRBJ1-5	TRBD1	few
CASSLGGTGTGELFF	TGTGCCAGCAGTCTCGGCGGGACTGGCACCGGGGAGCTGTTTTTT	TRBV5-1	TRBJ2-2	.	many
CASSYGPSGVRGYTF	TGTGCCAGCAGTTACGGACCTTCGGGCGTGAGGGGCTACACCTTC	TRBV6-1	TRBJ1-2	.	few
CSASDRVWYEQYF	TGCAGTGCTAGCGACAGGGTATGGTACGAGCAGTACTTC	TRBV20-1	TRBJ2-7	TRBD1	.
CSAPSGTASYEQYF	TGCAGTGCCCCGTCCGGGACAGCCTCCTACGAGCAGTACTTC	TRBV20-1	TRBJ2-7	TRBD1	.
CASSLDRVGAEAFF	TGTGCCAGCAGCTTAGACAGGGTGGGCGCTGAAGCTTTCTTT	TRBV11-2	TRBJ1-1	.	many
CASSPRRINEKLFF	TGTGCCAGCTCACCAAGACGGATTAATGAAAAACTGTTTTTT	TRBV25-1	TRBJ1-4	.	.
CASSDVAYGYTF	TGTGCCAGCAGTGACGTTGCCTATGGCTACACCTTC	TRBV2	TRBJ1-2	.	many
CASSSWDPEAQYF	TGTGCCAGCAGTTCGTGGGACCCAGAGGCCCAGTACTTC	TRBV6-5	TRBJ2-5	.	.
CASSLGGDSNQPQHF	TGCGCCAGCAGCTTGGGAGGGGATAGCAATCAGCCCCAGCATTTT	TRBV5-1	TRBJ1-5	.	many
CASSFRTNTGELFF	TGTGCCAGCAGTTTTAGGACTAACACCGGGGAGCTGTTTTTT	TRBV6-5	TRBJ2-2	.	.
CASSLVRGNEAFF	TGTGCCAGCAGCTTAGTCAGGGGGAACGAAGCTTTCTTT	TRBV11-1	TRBJ1-1	TRBD1	few
CASRGPEGQYF	TGTGCCAGCCGGGGTCCAGAGGGCCAGTACTTC	TRBV6-5	TRBJ2-5	.	few
CASSPAHGPTTPQYF	TGCGCCAGCAGCCCAGCTCACGGACCTACGACCCCGCAGTACTTC	TRBV4-1	TRBJ2-7	.	few